Below, 13 T cell receptor beta chains from the same sample are listed, as sequenced in a study of cytomegalovirus exposure and HLA in healthy donors. PCR employed 60 Vbeta and 13 Jbeta primers. Clones were sequenced by immunoSEQ multiplex PCR, and TCRdb holds only the in-frame ones, with some missing. The table includes about 76,000 clones, under 85% detected once. Specimen: PBMCs. These receptor sequences come from a woman aged 35 to 49 in good health and CMV-seropositive.

The chain has TRBV10-3 and TRBJ1-4, with a weak D call TRBD1 (5 bases). Germline CDR1 and CDR2: ENHRY and SYGVKD. Deletions cut 6 bases from V and 5 bases from J, with 10 bases between. The CDR3 has 13 amino acids. CDR3 protein: CAIRSGGNEKLFF. Here the CDR3 DNA reads TGTGCCATCAGGAGCGGGGGGAATGAAAAACTGTTTTTT.

This clone has only one observation. The rearrangement uses TRBV6-5 and TRBJ1-5; D remains unclear. The CDR3 covers 14 residues. V was clipped by 3 bases and J by 0 bases, with 6 bases between them. Germline lookup yields CDR1 MNHEY and CDR2 SVGAGI. The DNA of the CDR3 is TGTGCCAGCAGTTATCACAGTAGCAATCAGCCCCAGCATTTT. Translation gives CASSYHSSNQPQHF.

V usage is TRBV13 and J usage is TRBJ2-7; weak D call: TRBD1 (5 bases). CDR3 length equals 14 residues. The germline CDR1 and CDR2 sequences are PRHDT and FYEKMQ (reference sequence). V was shortened by 5 bases and J by 1 base, with 12 bases between the two germline ends. The CDR3 loop is CASSARQMSYEQYF. For the CDR3, the DNA is TGTGCCAGCAGCGCCCGACAGATGTCCTACGAGCAGTACTTC.

The rearrangement uses TRBV25-1 and TRBJ2-7; D gene uncertain. Germline CDR1 reads MGHDK; CDR2 reads SYGVNS. The V end was cut by 7 bases, the J end by 5 bases, with 9 bases between. This CDR3 has 11 amino acids. The chain's CDR3 is CASMGLHEQYF. In DNA form, the CDR3 reads TGTGCCAGCATGGGCCTACACGAGCAGTACTTC.

The V gene is TRBV27, the J gene TRBJ1-5; TRBD1 agrees at 9 bases. This CDR3 spans 14 amino acids. The trim removed 5 bases at V and 7 bases at J, leaving 6 bases unmatched. Germline assignment: CDR1 MNHEY and CDR2 SMNVEV (reference sequence). Here the CDR3 reads CASSRGTGQQPQHF. CDR3 DNA: TGTGCCAGCAGTCGAGGGACAGGGCAACAGCCCCAGCATTTT.

This chain joins TRBV6-5 and TRBJ1-2; the D gene is possibly TRBD1 (5 bases). CDR3 size: 15 residues. Germline V lookup: CDR1 MNHEY, CDR2 SVGAGI. Trimming took 6 bases from V and 0 from J, leaving 14 bases between them. DNA of the CDR3: TGTGCCAGCAGCCAATCTACAGGCACTAACTATGGCTACACCTTC. Amino acids: CASSQSTGTNYGYTF.

The CDR3 here is CASSFFLEGAGQDQPQHF. In nucleotides, the CDR3 is TGTGCCAGCAGTTTTTTTCTAGAAGGGGCAGGCCAGGATCAGCCCCAGCATTTT. This rearrangement joins TRBV28 to TRBJ1-5, with D perhaps TRBD1 (5 bases). Trimming took 3 bases from V and 5 from J, leaving 23 bases between them. The germline V gene has CDR1 MDHEN and CDR2 SYDVKM. CDR3 size: 18 residues. Looking up the rest from reference TRBV28 and TRBJ1-5 gives the full variable domain: DVKVTQSSRYLVKRTGEKVFLECVQDMDHENMFWYRQDPGLGLRLIYFSYDVKMKEKGDIPEGYSVSREKKERFSLILESASTNQTSMYLCASSFFLEGAGQDQPQHFGDGTRLSIL.

V gene TRBV7-9 combines with J gene TRBJ1-3; D perhaps matches TRBD1 (5 bases). V lost 6 bases, J lost 2 bases, and 20 bases lay in between. Germline V gives CDR1 SEHNR, CDR2 FQNEAQ (reference sequence). This CDR3 is built from 17 residues. Written as DNA, the CDR3 is TGTGCCAGCAGGGAAAGTACCAGGGTGTTAGCTGGAAACACCATATATTTT. Its protein is CASRESTRVLAGNTIYF.

CDR3 bases: TGCGCCAGCAGCTCTTTGAGCACAGATACGCAGTATTTT. This codes for CASSSLSTDTQYF. The chain is built from TRBV5-1 and TRBJ2-3; D gene uncertain. The germline V and J ends were trimmed by 3 bases and 0 bases, with 5 bases remaining between them. Germline V gives CDR1 SGHRS, CDR2 YFSETQ. The CDR3 is made up of 13 amino acids.

V gene TRBV6-1 combines with J gene TRBJ1-2; no clear D gene. With 7 bases removed from V and 4 bases from J, the gap between germline ends came to 10 bases. Germline CDR1 and CDR2: MNHNS and SASEGT. This CDR3 is built from 12 residues. Here the CDR3 DNA reads TGTGCCAGCACCACAGAGGGCTATGGCTACACCTTC. Protein: CASTTEGYGYTF.

V gene TRBV29-1 combines with J gene TRBJ2-7, with 9 bases that match TRBD1. Germline assignment: CDR1 SQVTM and CDR2 ANQGSEA. CDR3 length: 14 amino acids. The V gene end was trimmed by 2 bases and the J gene end by 2 bases; junction bases not matched to a gene: 4. The CDR3 DNA follows: TGCAGCGTTGAATTGGACAGGGGAACCTACGAGCAGTACTTC. Protein product: CSVELDRGTYEQYF.

This chain joins TRBV10-3 and TRBJ2-3; 8 positions agree with TRBD1. V lost 11 bases and J lost 4; bases outside the gene matches: 5. This CDR3 is built from 12 residues. The germline CDR1 and CDR2 sequences are ENHRY and SYGVKD. The DNA for the CDR3 is TGTGCCGTTCGACAGGGGTCAGATACGCAGTATTTT. Its translation is CAVRQGSDTQYF.

The chain's CDR3 is CASSVFGSETQYF. CDR3 sequence (DNA): TGTGCCAGCAGCGTTTTCGGTTCGGAGACCCAGTACTTC. The rearrangement uses TRBV9 and TRBJ2-5; D remains unclear. The CDR3 extends over 13 amino acids. Per germline, CDR1 SGDLS and CDR2 YYNGEE. The germline V and J ends were trimmed by 2 bases and 5 bases, with 10 bases remaining between them.